The 28 T cell receptor beta chains listed next were all sequenced from one sample in a study of cytomegalovirus exposure and HLA in healthy donors. The PCR was carried out with 60 Vbeta primers and 13 Jbeta primers. TCRdb keeps only in-frame clones here, not all; method: immunoSEQ multiplex PCR. The sample has 120,000 or so clones; roughly 80% are singletons. The sample comprised PBMCs. These receptors were taken from a woman between 45 and 60 years old in good health and CMV-seronegative.

This sequence joins TRBV9 and TRBJ1-1; a possible D gene is TRBD1 (5 bases). The V and J ends lost 4 bases and 4 bases respectively, with 17 bases between them. The CDR3 spans 15 residues. Germline V lookup: CDR1 SGDLS, CDR2 YYNGEE. CDR3 amino acids: CASSSNTGGGTEAFF. DNA for the CDR3: TGTGCCAGCAGCTCCAATACCGGGGGAGGCACTGAAGCTTTCTTT.

The rearrangement joins TRBV5-1 to TRBJ2-1; D perhaps matches TRBD1 (5 bases). This CDR3 is built from 14 residues. CDR1 SGHRS and CDR2 YFSETQ come from the germline V gene. The V gene lost 2 bases and the J gene lost 2 bases, with 8 bases spanning the gap. CDR3 sequence reads: CASSFRTTYNEQFF. CDR3 DNA sequence: TGCGCCAGCAGCTTCCGGACAACCTACAATGAGCAGTTCTTC.

The chain employs TRBV5-8 and TRBJ2-2; tentative D call: TRBD1 (6 bases). From germline, CDR1 is SGHTS and CDR2 YDEGEE. The CDR3 covers 13 residues. V was shortened by 6 bases and J by 1 base, with 7 bases between the two germline ends. CDR3 region: CASIRGNTGELFF. CDR3 DNA: TGTGCCAGCATCAGGGGGAACACCGGGGAGCTGTTTTTT.

This clone was seen more than once but under ten times. One junction end disagrees with the germline gene, perhaps due to a read error. This chain links TRBV5-4 with TRBJ2-7; 8 bases are a match to TRBD2. The CDR3 runs 14 residues. The germline gives CDR1 SGHNT, CDR2 YYREEE (reference sequence). CDR3 in DNA: TGTGCCAGCAGCTTCGGACTAGCCTCCCACGAGCAGTACTTC. It yields the protein CASSFGLASHEQYF.

This chain joins TRBV5-6 and TRBJ2-7, with 7 bases matching TRBD1. CDR3 length: 15 amino acids. Germline assignment: CDR1 SGHDT and CDR2 YYEEEE. J gave up 3 bases and V 4 bases, and 10 bases lay outside the gene matches. CDR3 nucleotide sequence: TGTGCCAGCAGCATCCCGGGACAGTTAAGCTACGAGCAGTACTTC. As protein: CASSIPGQLSYEQYF.

This sequence joins TRBV9 and TRBJ2-5; TRBD2 matches 8 bases. The junction had 7 bases not matched to a gene; V was cut back by 0 bases and J by 0 bases. CDR3 length: 17 residues. CDR1 and CDR2 (germline): SGDLS, YYNGEE. The CDR3 DNA reads TGTGCCAGCAGCGTAGGTGGGCTAGCGGGTGACCAAGAGACCCAGTACTTC. Amino acids: CASSVGGLAGDQETQYF.

This clone is a singleton in its sample. This chain uses TRBV28 with TRBJ1-1; 7 nucleotides agree with TRBD1. This CDR3 contains 15 residues. The germline CDR1 and CDR2 sequences are MDHEN and SYDVKM. V shed 4 bases and J 0 bases; nucleotides not matched to a gene: 5. This CDR3 reads CASSSTGQLNTEAFF. The CDR3, as DNA: TGTGCCAGCAGTTCAACGGGACAGTTGAACACTGAAGCTTTCTTT.

The chain employs TRBV5-6 and TRBJ2-2; D perhaps matches TRBD2 (6 bases). Looked up from germline, CDR1 is SGHDT and CDR2 is YYEEEE. V dropped 7 bases and J dropped 0 bases, with 13 bases sitting between them. The CDR3 has 15 amino acids. CDR3 loop: CASGRWQANTGELFF. The CDR3 nucleotides are TGTGCCAGCGGGAGGTGGCAGGCGAACACCGGGGAGCTGTTTTTT.

J is TRBJ2-3 and V is TRBV6-6; D not resolved. This CDR3 contains 15 residues. Germline assignment: CDR1 MNHNY and CDR2 SVGAGI (reference sequence). Trimming took off 6 bases at V and 0 bases at J, with 13 bases between the two ends. The CDR3 coding sequence is TGTGCCAGCAGAGACTCCGGCCATAGCACAGATACGCAGTATTTT. Residues: CASRDSGHSTDTQYF.

The CDR3 loop is CASSMIPGSSTDTQYF. CDR3 bases: TGTGCCAGTAGTATGATACCGGGGTCTAGCACAGATACGCAGTATTTT. This chain joins TRBV19 and TRBJ2-3, with D perhaps TRBD2 (5 bases). This CDR3 comprises 16 residues. CDR1 is LNHDA and CDR2 is SQIVND in the germline V gene (reference sequence). V lost 3 bases and J 0 bases, leaving 13 bases between the germline ends. Full variable domain (remainder filled in from reference TRBV19 and TRBJ2-3): DGGITQSPKYLFRKEGQNVTLSCEQNLNHDAMYWYRQDPGQGLRLIYYSQIVNDFQKGDIAEGYSVSREKKESFPLTVTSAQKNPTAFYLCASSMIPGSSTDTQYFGPGTRLTVL.

On this clone itself: At one end the junction does not follow the germline gene, possibly because of a read error. The chain recombines TRBV5-1 with TRBJ2-1; TRBD1 matches 8 bases. The CDR3 extends over 14 amino acids. Germline CDR1 and CDR2: SGHRS and YFSETQ. The CDR3 DNA reads as TGCGCCAGCAGCCCGGGGACAGGTTACAACGAGCAGTTCTTC. It yields the protein CASSPGTGYNEQFF.

Comments on this clone: One end of the junction fails to match germline, which may point to a read error. V and J are TRBV4-2 and TRBJ2-2, with a tentative D call TRBD2 (5 bases). The CDR3 extends over 15 amino acids. Germline CDR1 and CDR2: LGHNA and YNFKEQ. The CDR3: CASGQQSEAAGELFF. The CDR3 DNA is TGTGCCAGCGGCCAGCAATCGGAGGCGGCCGGGGAGCTGTTTTTT.

The chain employs TRBV30 and TRBJ1-1; 7 bases are shared with TRBD1. Unmatched junction bases numbered 5, after V lost 4 bases and J lost 3 bases. The CDR3 loop spans 13 amino acids. Germline loops: CDR1 GTSNPN, CDR2 SVGIG (reference sequence). CDR3 sequence (DNA): TGTGCCTGGAAACCCGACAGGGACACTGAAGCTTTCTTT. Translated: CAWKPDRDTEAFF.

The chain uses TRBV7-9 and TRBJ1-1; D ambiguous. The germline gives CDR1 SEHNR, CDR2 FQNEAQ (reference sequence). V was clipped by 5 bases and J by 0 bases, with 19 bases between them. The CDR3 runs to 17 residues. The CDR3 sequence is CASSPNPQTSLNTEAFF. The CDR3 DNA sequence: TGTGCCAGCAGCCCCAACCCGCAGACATCGCTGAACACTGAAGCTTTCTTT. The full variable domain, completed using reference TRBV7-9 and TRBJ1-1, is DTGVSQNPRHKITKRGQNVTFRCDPISEHNRLYWYRQTLGQGPEFLTYFQNEAQLEKSRLLSDRFSAERPKGSFSTLEIQRTEQGDSAMYLCASSPNPQTSLNTEAFFGQGTRLTVV.

V is TRBV7-2 and J is TRBJ2-5; D is unresolved. V lost 5 bases and J lost 4, with 11 bases in between. This CDR3 has 13 amino acids. Germline-derived CDR1 and CDR2 are SGHTA and FQGNSA. CDR3 loop: CASSLAWRETQYF. CDR3 sequence (DNA): TGTGCCAGCAGCCTCGCATGGAGAGAGACCCAGTACTTC.

CDR3 amino acids: CASNFRYEQYF. For the CDR3, the DNA is TGTGCCAGCAACTTTCGGTACGAGCAGTACTTC. The rearrangement uses TRBV28 and TRBJ2-5, with D unclear. The end of the DNA is better explained by TRBJ2-7, so the J call may be wrong. The CDR3 contains 11 residues. Germline V lookup: CDR1 MDHEN, CDR2 SYDVKM.

The chain uses TRBV6-5 and TRBJ2-6; 9 bases map to TRBD1. V lost 6 bases to trimming and J lost 11 bases; unmatched junction nucleotides: 5. Germline V gene data show CDR1 as MNHEY and CDR2 as SVGAGI. This CDR3 region has 13 residues. The CDR3 DNA is TGTGCCAGCAGGGGGACAGGGAGGGACGTCCTGACTTTC. This encodes CASRGTGRDVLTF.

The chain joins TRBV11-3 to TRBJ2-3; the D is unclear. The CDR3 extends over 12 amino acids. Deletions cut 5 bases from V and 6 bases from J, with 9 bases between. CDR1 and CDR2 from the germline V gene are SGHNT and YENEEA. CDR3 nucleotides: TGTGCCAGCAGCCTAACCACTGATACGCAGTATTTT. Translating it yields CASSLTTDTQYF.

This chain links TRBV2 with TRBJ1-6; D not resolved. V was trimmed by 3 bases and J by 7 bases, leaving 10 bases between them. Germline CDR1 and CDR2: SNHLY and FYNNEI. The CDR3 contains 14 residues. CDR3 sequence reads: CASSDIGSNSPLHF. CDR3 coding DNA: TGTGCCAGCAGTGATATAGGGAGCAATTCACCCCTCCACTTT.

This chain links TRBV5-4 with TRBJ1-2; possibly TRBD1 for D (5 bases). V shed 0 bases and J shed 8 bases, with 14 bases lying between them. The CDR3 loop spans 14 amino acids. Germline V gives CDR1 SGHNT, CDR2 YYREEE (reference sequence). CDR3 nucleotide sequence: TGTGCCAGCAGCTTGGGGGGCCAGGGAACCGGCTACACCTTC. It specifies CASSLGGQGTGYTF.

This chain joins TRBV7-2 and TRBJ2-6; possibly TRBD2 for D (5 bases). CDR1 and CDR2 from the germline V gene are SGHTA and FQGNSA. The V and J ends lost 1 base and 3 bases respectively, with 7 bases between them. The CDR3 has 15 residues. In DNA form, the CDR3 reads TGTGCCAGCAGCTTAGGGGGAGTTGGGGCCAACGTCCTGACTTTC. Its protein is CASSLGGVGANVLTF.

The chain couples TRBV5-6 to TRBJ1-4, with TRBD1 as a possible D gene (5 bases). The V end was cut by 2 bases, the J end by 4 bases, with 12 bases between. This CDR3 comprises 15 residues. CDR1 SGHDT and CDR2 YYEEEE come from the germline V gene. CDR3: CASSFAGRDNEKLFF. The CDR3 nucleotides read TGTGCCAGCAGCTTCGCGGGACGGGATAATGAAAAACTGTTTTTT.

This clone was found once. This rearrangement joins TRBV6-5 to TRBJ2-1, with TRBD2 identical over 9 bases. CDR3 size: 16 residues. V lost 0 bases and J lost 4; bases outside the gene matches: 4. Germline V gene sequence: CDR1 MNHEY, CDR2 SVGAGI. CDR3: CASSYSILAGYNEQFF. As DNA, the CDR3 is TGTGCCAGCAGTTACTCGATTCTAGCGGGATACAATGAGCAGTTCTTC.

The genes are TRBV7-2 and TRBJ2-7, with 9 bases fitting TRBD2. CDR3 length: 17 residues. CDR1 is SGHTA and CDR2 is FQGNSA in the germline V gene. V was pared by 5 bases and J by 3 bases, with 14 bases of the junction left unmatched. The CDR3 region has the DNA TGTGCCAGCAGCACCCCGCCTTCGACTAGCGGAGTCTACGAGCAGTACTTC. This translates into CASSTPPSTSGVYEQYF.

This clone was picked up a small number of times. The CDR3 protein is CASSLTSGPTDTQYF. The DNA for the CDR3 is TGTGCCAGCAGCCTAACTAGCGGTCCTACGGATACGCAGTATTTT. The chain is built from TRBV11-2 and TRBJ2-3; TRBD2 matches at 8 bases. CDR3 size: 15 residues. CDR1 is SGHAT and CDR2 is FQNNGV in the germline V gene. Trimming at V came to 5 bases and at J to 6 bases, leaving 10 bases not matched to a gene.

This clone has only a few counts. This rearrangement joins TRBV7-9 to TRBJ2-7; D is perhaps TRBD1 (5 bases). The CDR3 covers 12 residues. From germline, CDR1 is SEHNR and CDR2 FQNEAQ (reference sequence). Between the trimmed V and J ends, which lost 5 bases and 2 bases, there was a span of 7 bases. The CDR3 spells CASSEDTYEQYF. The CDR3 region has the DNA TGTGCCAGCAGCGAGGACACCTACGAGCAGTACTTC.

The chain is built from TRBV5-3 and TRBJ1-5, with a possible D match to TRBD1 (5 bases). TRBV5-3 is an ORF, and what it does is uncertain. This CDR3 contains 19 residues. Trimming took 0 bases from V and 0 from J, leaving 19 bases between them. Here the CDR3 reads CARSLAGLGAGNSNQPQHF. The DNA for the CDR3 is TGTGCCAGAAGCTTGGCCGGGTTAGGGGCGGGAAATAGCAATCAGCCCCAGCATTTT.

The chain couples TRBV10-3 to TRBJ2-1; 8 bases align to TRBD1. Germline V lookup: CDR1 ENHRY, CDR2 SYGVKD. This CDR3 spans 14 amino acids. Germline trimming cut 8 bases from V and 6 bases from J; bases unmatched to any gene: 9. The CDR3 sequence: CAIGGRGRVNEQFF. CDR3 in DNA: TGTGCCATCGGGGGCAGGGGGCGCGTCAATGAGCAGTTCTTC.